This entry describes one TCR beta chain. Its antigen remains unidentified. Base qualities are not at hand, and no much larger clone is one base apart. The V and J ends are trimmed by 0 bases and 2 bases, leaving 9 bases between them. CDR1 is given as MGHRA and CDR2 as YSYEKL, both from the germline V gene. The CDR3 runs 15 residues from the cysteine to the phenylalanine. Only the CDR3 DNA is retained, 45 bases long and in frame from the first base. The data belong to a study of cytomegalovirus exposure and HLA in healthy donors (dated by TCRdb to the late 2010s). For the study in its entirety: An earlier analysis of some 600 of the donors reported 276 Gb of sequence data and around 100 million unique TCR beta sequences obtained from about 179 million T cells. Donor age, sex, ethnicity and CMV serostatus were compiled together with the repertoire data. In a later analysis, previously published TCR beta repertoires from 666 donors were re-analyzed and high-resolution HLA genotyping was added so that TCR occurrence patterns could be studied. All discovery cohort repertoires had been generated on a single sequencing platform. In an earlier analysis of 587 of the donors, high-throughput TCR beta sequencing was used to judge whether each TCR beta V gene segment behaved as functional or pseudogenic. A handful of DR-DQ haplotypes were treated as single units for association and clustering because of strong linkage in the cohort. A separate validation cohort of about 110 different subjects was used in addition to the roughly 640-subject first cohort. The genetic ancestry cluster associated with self-reported Caucasian donors included approximately 85% of the 350 to 500 genotyped donors. Typing coverage varied by locus: roughly 629-640 donors for A, B, C, DRB1 and DQB1; approximately 500 for DQA1; more than 600 for DPA1; roughly 470 for DPB1. High-throughput TCR immunosequencing, statistical association of individual TCRs with disease status, and machine learning were combined to predict cytomegalovirus infection status. In a later genetic analysis, genome-wide SNP genotypes for about 55% of the roughly 670 donors were used, and that subset was treated as a discovery cohort. An early release covering 550 to 700 HLA-typed donors comprised approximately 290 gigabases of sequencing data and some 79 million unique TCR sequences. In the later analysis, no new phenotypic data were used to find candidate immune exposures; instead, reliance was placed on TCR beta sequences and their occurrence across donors. The T cell repertoires of several hundred subjects were profiled by immunosequencing and related to cytomegalovirus serostatus. The aim of the study was to test whether cataloging public T cell receptors could identify signatures of past pathogen exposure. Both class I and class II loci were covered by HLA typing, at four-digit resolution. Across some 400 genotyped donors of the cohort, an average of about 200,000 unique TCR beta nucleotide sequences per donor were sequenced, and approximately 19% of those sequences were non-productive.

The cohort consisted of 666 healthy bone marrow donors. All cohort members were sampled while nominally healthy, although unrecorded immune exposures were likely present. The donor tested CMV seronegative, placing the donor among the roughly 350 seronegative members of the cohort. A peripheral blood sample was provided by each donor, and peripheral blood mononuclear cells were used for TCR beta sequencing. Genomic DNA extraction from the blood cell samples was performed with the Qiagen DNeasy Blood Extraction Kit. General study outcomes and caveats: A cluster of highly shared sequence variants was judged likely to be a technical artifact of the sequencing pipeline. In both the original and validation cohorts, the classifier was reported to diagnose cytomegalovirus status with high specificity and sensitivity. An earlier analysis of approximately 500 of the donors showed that most TCR beta V segments appeared in productive rearrangements either about 87% or about 30% of the time, which broadly matched IMGT annotations. According to the authors, the approach could potentially be generalized to other disease states and immunological phenotypes. A further reported finding was that TCR beta sequences accurately predicted the HLA-A and HLA-B alleles for most subjects in the first cohort. A later genetic analysis reported fewer N-insertions in productive TCRs among donors in an Asian-associated ancestry cluster than the roughly 700-donor mean. HLA typing was unavailable for some donors at each locus, so association tests used only the typed subset. Linkage disequilibrium might explain the correlated functional status among segregating V segments, but an unknown experimental factor could not be ruled out. Most CMV-associated TCR beta chains appeared to be HLA-restricted in a later analysis, and the HLA associations seemed to be driven largely by CMV exposure. The 87-base-pair reads could not distinguish some IMGT-functional V segments, including TRBV6-2 and TRBV6-3, so those segments were excluded. The only immune exposure information available for the cohort was CMV serostatus. An association between a missense DCLRE1C variant and V-gene and J-gene trimming of TCR beta chains was found in a later genetic analysis and replicated in an independent cohort. While some public TCRs were present in many individuals, most TCR sequences turned up only very rarely across donors. Sequencing depth was assumed to be roughly uniform across donors in the presence/absence analyses, though that assumption may not hold. According to a later analysis, parvovirus B19, influenza, CMV and Epstein-Barr virus appeared linked to several top co-occurrence clusters. The study gave a list of around 170 TCR beta chains associated with cytomegalovirus. In vitro tests confirmed that a few of the cytomegalovirus-associated TCR beta chains recognize cytomegalovirus antigens. Assigning TCR associations to individual alleles was difficult when HLA alleles, especially DR and DQ, strongly co-occurred. Specific HLA alleles were associated with 15,000 to 20,000 TCR beta sequences at a false discovery rate of 0.05 in a later analysis. According to a later analysis, TCR association rates differed among HLA loci, with DRB1 alleles showing the most associated TCRs and HLA-C alleles showing the fewest. Only TCR beta chains were sequenced in this cohort, and the absence of alpha or paired-chain data limited detectable features. Because counts were too low, seventeen rarely observed V segments, including chromosome 9 orphons, were excluded from the earlier analysis of several hundred of the donors. In a later analysis, HLA-associated TCR beta chains were found to be more clonally expanded and to have lower generation probabilities than equally common non-associated chains.

Library generation was performed with the immunoSEQ multiplex PCR assay. For the multiplex PCR, a mixture combining 60 forward primers for TCR Vbeta segments and 13 reverse primers for TCR Jbeta segments was used. A multiplex PCR assay on genomic DNA amplified the CDR3 region of rearranged TCR beta genes. The Illumina HiSeq System was used to sequence the amplified TCR beta libraries as 87-base-pair reads. The study's processing was this. In a later analysis, 70 million to 95 million unique TCR beta chains were counted across the 690 or so repertoires, and around 10 million of these chains were shared by at least two donors. To remove PCR and sequencing errors, raw reads were error-corrected and collapsed into unique sequences using a nearest-neighbor algorithm that merged closely related sequences. CDR3 sequences were aligned to IMGT reference sequences to assign V, D and J gene segments. For a sequence to be retained, a match of at least six nucleotides was required to both a V gene segment and a J gene segment. A rearrangement counted as productive if the CDR3 had no stop codons and remained in frame with V and J, and every other rearrangement counted as non-productive. Following IMGT convention, CDR3 was defined as the stretch from the second conserved V-encoded cysteine up to the conserved J-encoded phenylalanine. The earlier analysis of some 580 of the donors excluded any sequence lacking an unambiguous match to a single V gene segment. An earlier analysis of just under 600 of the donors called V segments functional above 56.7% productive rearrangements and segregating when the between-donor standard deviation exceeded 5%. A statistical classification framework was built to diagnose cytomegalovirus status from the catalog of TCR beta chain sequences. A later analysis assigned V and J genes by comparing TCR nucleotide sequences with IMGT/GENE-DB human TR gene sequences. A later analysis assigned CDR3 sequences and most-parsimonious VDJ recombination scenarios with the TCRdist pipeline. In a later analysis, every TCR beta chain was defined by the combination of its CDR3 amino acid sequence and its V-gene family, and reads without a unique V-gene family were dropped. A later analysis removed 500 to 650 highly shared, low-generation-probability nucleotide sequences to deal with suspected cross-contamination and a sequencing artifact. In a later analysis, a clonal expansion index for each public chain was calculated from normalized within-repertoire ranks of inferred template counts. In a later analysis, generation probabilities were computed with a VDJ recombination model fitted to out-of-frame rearrangements, and the resulting probabilities were checked against IGoR. In a later analysis, hypergeometric tests were used to score TCR-TCR, TCR-HLA and TCR-CMV co-occurrence, with a repertoire-size bias correction applied to TCR pairs. False discovery rates were estimated in a later analysis by permuting HLA or CMV assignments 20 times. A later analysis grouped co-occurring TCRs with DBSCAN, adding TCRdist sequence similarity when clustering within HLA-allele-positive subsets. Repertoires with fewer than 30,000 or more than 120,000 public chains were left out of co-occurrence clustering, as were about 5 repertoires with anomalous nucleotide sharing. As stored in TCRdb, this immuneACCESS dataset retains in-frame rearrangements with V and J assigned. A fraction of the clones does not appear; measured against another copy, unresolved V genes explain less than half of the discrepancy, and the remainder lacks a known reason. The DNA gave D and trimming, while V, J and clone size come from that table. For this sample the table gives some 89,000 clones, of which around 70% were detected only once. 8.2% of the sample comes from the top ten.

Recombination connected TRBV4-1 to TRBJ2-3; no confident D gene assignment can be made. Source material: PBMCs. This TCR derives from a man in his sixties in good health and CMV-seronegative. The DNA sequence follows: TGCGCCAGCAGCCAAGAAGTGACTTACACAGATACGCAGTATTTT. It translates to CASSQEVTYTDTQYF.